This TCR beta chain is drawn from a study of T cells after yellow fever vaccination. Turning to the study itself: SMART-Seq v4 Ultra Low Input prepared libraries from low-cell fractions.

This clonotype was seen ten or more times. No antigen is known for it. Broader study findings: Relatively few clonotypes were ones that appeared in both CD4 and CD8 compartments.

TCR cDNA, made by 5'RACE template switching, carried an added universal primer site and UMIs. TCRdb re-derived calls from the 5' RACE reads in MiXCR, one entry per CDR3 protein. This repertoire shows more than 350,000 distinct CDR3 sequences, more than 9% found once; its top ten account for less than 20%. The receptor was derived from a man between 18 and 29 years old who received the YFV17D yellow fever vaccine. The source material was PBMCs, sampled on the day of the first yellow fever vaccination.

Here the CDR3 reads CASSRQAGSTDTQYF. CDR3 DNA: TGTGCCAGCAGCCGACAAGCGGGGAGCACAGATACGCAGTATTTT. The J gene is TRBJ2-3, the V gene TRBV7-2; the match to TRBD2 covers 7 bases. Germline CDR1 is SGHTA and CDR2 is FQGNSA. V lost 5 bases, J lost 0 bases, and 5 bases stayed unmatched. The CDR3 runs to 15 residues.